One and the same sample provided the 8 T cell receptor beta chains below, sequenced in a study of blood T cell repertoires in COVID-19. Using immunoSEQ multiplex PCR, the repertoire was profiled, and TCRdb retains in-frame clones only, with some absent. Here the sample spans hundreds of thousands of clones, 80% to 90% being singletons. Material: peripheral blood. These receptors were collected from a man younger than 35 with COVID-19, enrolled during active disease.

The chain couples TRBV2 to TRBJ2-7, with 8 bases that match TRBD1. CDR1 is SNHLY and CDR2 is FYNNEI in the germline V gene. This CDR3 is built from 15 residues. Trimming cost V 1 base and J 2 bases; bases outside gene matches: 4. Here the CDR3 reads CASSEGRGLPYEQYF. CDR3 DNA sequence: TGTGCCAGCAGTGAAGGCAGGGGGCTTCCCTACGAGCAGTACTTC.

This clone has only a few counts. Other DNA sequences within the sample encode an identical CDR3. Here the CDR3 DNA reads TGTGCCAGCAGCTCCTCCTACGAGCAGTACTTC. It is translated as CASSSSYEQYF. The genes are TRBV12-3 or TRBV12-4 and TRBJ2-7; D call uncertain. Trimming cost V 6 bases and J 0 bases, with 3 bases left between them. The CDR3 contains 11 residues.

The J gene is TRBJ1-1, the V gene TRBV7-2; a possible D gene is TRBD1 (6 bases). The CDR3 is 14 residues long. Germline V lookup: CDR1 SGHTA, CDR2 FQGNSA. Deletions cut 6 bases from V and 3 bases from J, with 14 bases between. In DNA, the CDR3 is TGTGCCAGCAGGGTCGTCAGGGGATACACTGAAGCTTTCTTT. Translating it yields CASRVVRGYTEAFF.

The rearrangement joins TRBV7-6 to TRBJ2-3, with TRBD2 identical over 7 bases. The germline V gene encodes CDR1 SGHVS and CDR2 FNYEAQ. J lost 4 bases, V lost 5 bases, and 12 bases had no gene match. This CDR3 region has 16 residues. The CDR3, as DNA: TGTGCCAGCAGCACCCACGGGGGGAAAATACCAGATACGCAGTATTTT. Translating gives CASSTHGGKIPDTQYF.

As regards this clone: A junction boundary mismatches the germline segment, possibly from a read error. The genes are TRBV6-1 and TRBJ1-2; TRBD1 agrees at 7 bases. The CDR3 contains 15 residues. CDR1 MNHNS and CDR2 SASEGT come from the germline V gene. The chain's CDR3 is CASTEPWQGGVGYTF. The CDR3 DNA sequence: TGTGCCAGCACTGAACCTTGGCAGGGGGGAGTTGGCTACACCTTC.

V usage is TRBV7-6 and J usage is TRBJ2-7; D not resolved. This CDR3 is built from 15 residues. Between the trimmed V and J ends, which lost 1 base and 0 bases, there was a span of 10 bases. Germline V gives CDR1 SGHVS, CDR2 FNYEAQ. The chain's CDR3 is CASSLEADSSYEQYF. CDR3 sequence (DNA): TGTGCCAGCAGCTTAGAGGCGGATAGCTCCTACGAGCAGTACTTC.

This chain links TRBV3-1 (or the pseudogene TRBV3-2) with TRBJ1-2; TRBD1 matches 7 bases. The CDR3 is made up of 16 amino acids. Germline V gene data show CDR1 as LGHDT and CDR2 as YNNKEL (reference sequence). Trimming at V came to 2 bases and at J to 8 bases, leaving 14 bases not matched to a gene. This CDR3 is CASSQKGARISAGYTF. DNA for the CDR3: TGTGCCAGCAGCCAAAAGGGGGCGCGGATAAGTGCGGGCTACACCTTC.

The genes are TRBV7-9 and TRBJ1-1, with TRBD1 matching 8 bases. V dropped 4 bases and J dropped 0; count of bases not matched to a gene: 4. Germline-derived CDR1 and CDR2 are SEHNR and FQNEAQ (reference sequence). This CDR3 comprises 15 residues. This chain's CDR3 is CASSSVTGVNTEAFF. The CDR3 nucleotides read TGTGCCAGCAGCTCAGTGACAGGGGTGAACACTGAAGCTTTCTTT.